These 4 T cell receptor beta chains originate from one sample sequenced in a study of cytomegalovirus exposure and HLA in healthy donors. Profiling relied on immunoSEQ multiplex PCR, and the TCRdb table lists in-frame clones only, not all of them. Altogether about 64,000 clones are present, 75% to 90% being singletons, with the ten largest covering around 1.7%. Specimen: PBMCs. These receptors were taken from a woman under 30 in good health and CMV-seronegative.

This chain links TRBV19 with TRBJ2-1; TRBD2 aligns across 8 bases. There are 14 residues in the CDR3. The V gene's germline CDR1 is LNHDA and CDR2 SQIVND (reference sequence). V was pared by 9 bases and J by 9 bases, with 13 bases of the junction left unmatched. CDR3 bases: TGTGCCAGCGGGACTAGTGGCCTTAGGGGTGAGCAGTTCTTC. Translating gives CASGTSGLRGEQFF. The full variable domain, rest sourced from reference TRBV19 and TRBJ2-1, is DGGITQSPKYLFRKEGQNVTLSCEQNLNHDAMYWYRQDPGQGLRLIYYSQIVNDFQKGDIAEGYSVSREKKESFPLTVTSAQKNPTAFYLCASGTSGLRGEQFFGPGTRLTVL.

In this sample, this clone turned up once. The CDR3 spells CATSRGPSGSESDTQYF. CDR3 in DNA: TGTGCCACCAGCAGAGGTCCTAGCGGGAGTGAGTCAGATACGCAGTATTTT. V and J are TRBV15 and TRBJ2-3; 10 nucleotides match TRBD2. In germline, CDR1 is LNHNV, CDR2 YYDKDF (reference sequence). This CDR3 has 17 amino acids. V gave up 1 base and J gave up 4 bases; unmatched junction bases: 8.

This chain connects TRBV7-8 to TRBJ2-1; D is ambiguous. V shed 7 bases and J shed 6 bases, with 13 bases lying between them. This CDR3 contains 13 residues. The germline V gene has CDR1 SGHVS and CDR2 FQNEAQ. The CDR3 DNA reads TGTGCCAGCACCAAACTAATGGGCAATGAGCAGTTCTTC. This codes for CASTKLMGNEQFF.

The table lists this clone with a count of one. V usage is TRBV28 and J usage is TRBJ2-5; possibly TRBD1 for D (6 bases). Germline values: CDR1 MDHEN, CDR2 SYDVKM. The CDR3 is 14 residues long. V dropped 5 bases and J dropped 5 bases, with 15 bases sitting between them. The CDR3 sequence: CASSGDTRAETQYF. DNA for the CDR3: TGTGCCAGCAGTGGGGACACCCGCGCCGAGACCCAGTACTTC.